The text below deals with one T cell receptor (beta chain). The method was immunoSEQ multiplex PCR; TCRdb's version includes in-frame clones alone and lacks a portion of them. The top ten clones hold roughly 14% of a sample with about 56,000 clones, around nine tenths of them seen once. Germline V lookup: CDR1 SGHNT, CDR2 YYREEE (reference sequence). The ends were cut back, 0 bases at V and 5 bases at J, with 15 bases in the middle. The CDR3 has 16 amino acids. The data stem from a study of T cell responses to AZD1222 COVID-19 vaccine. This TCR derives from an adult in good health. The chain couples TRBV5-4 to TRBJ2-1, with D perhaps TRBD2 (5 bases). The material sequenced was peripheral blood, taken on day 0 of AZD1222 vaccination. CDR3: CASSLGVLRGDNEQFF. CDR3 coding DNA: TGTGCCAGCAGCTTGGGAGTTTTACGGGGTGACAATGAGCAGTTCTTC.